This is a list of T cell receptor beta chains from one sample in a study of blood T cell repertoires in COVID-19. Here immunoSEQ multiplex PCR was the method, and the copy in TCRdb shows in-frame clones only, minus some. Counted here are about 150,000 clones, more than 65% occurring once; the ten biggest clones make up approximately 9.4%. Input material: peripheral blood. These receptors all stem from a woman aged 45 to 65 with acute or convalescent COVID-19. Each CDR3 is given with its conserved first and last residue. The order of the fields is V gene, clone size, J gene, D gene, CDR3 protein, CDR3 DNA. D genes are given only for firm matches. Rows give clone size only sometimes, using once, few, many, or a class for an expanded clone.

TRBV5-4,.,TRBJ1-6,TRBD1,CASSRDRDPGALHF,TGTGCCAGCAGCCGGGACAGGGACCCAGGGGCCCTCCACTTT
TRBV3-1/TRBV3-2,.,TRBJ2-2,.,CASSQGRNAGELFF,TGTGCCAGCAGCCAGGGCCGGAATGCCGGGGAGCTGTTTTTT
TRBV10-3,.,TRBJ1-2,.,CAIRREAESYGYTF,TGTGCCATCAGAAGGGAGGCAGAAAGCTATGGCTACACCTTC
TRBV27,.,TRBJ2-3,TRBD2,CASSPSGRAPDTQYF,TGTGCCAGCAGCCCGAGCGGGAGGGCTCCAGATACGCAGTATTTT
TRBV7-6,.,TRBJ1-5,TRBD1,CASSSGTGGTQPQHF,TGTGCCAGCAGCTCGGGGACAGGGGGCACTCAGCCCCAGCATTTT
TRBV19,.,TRBJ1-1,.,CASRPRGGTEAFF,TGTGCCAGTAGGCCCAGGGGTGGCACTGAAGCTTTCTTT
TRBV7-2,.,TRBJ1-2,.,CASSLDTGNRGYTF,TGTGCCAGCAGCTTAGACACAGGGAATCGTGGCTACACCTTC
TRBV5-6,few,TRBJ1-1,TRBD1,CASSYARTGWSEAFF,TGTGCCAGCAGTTATGCCAGGACAGGGTGGAGTGAAGCTTTCTTT
TRBV7-2,.,TRBJ2-7,TRBD1,CASSLGDRGLPYEQYF,TGTGCCAGCAGCTTAGGGGACAGGGGCCTCCCCTACGAGCAGTACTTC
TRBV28,.,TRBJ2-5,.,CAAGRGTQYF,TGTGCCGCAGGGCGGGGGACCCAGTACTTC
TRBV4-1,.,TRBJ2-1,TRBD2,CASSQTSGANYNEQFF,TGCGCCAGCAGCCAAACTAGCGGGGCTAACTACAATGAGCAGTTCTTC
TRBV19,.,TRBJ2-3,TRBD2,CASSLAGGISDTQYF,TGTGCCAGTAGTTTAGCGGGGGGGATCTCAGATACGCAGTATTTT
TRBV24-1,few,TRBJ1-2,TRBD1,CATKTTGAYGYTF,TGTGCCACCAAAACGACAGGGGCCTATGGCTACACCTTC
TRBV7-3,.,TRBJ1-1,.,CASSTSKGGRSTEAFF,TGTGCCAGCAGCACATCCAAAGGAGGCCGAAGTACTGAAGCTTTCTTT
TRBV3-1/TRBV3-2,.,TRBJ2-1,TRBD2,CASSRLLAGLYNEQFF,TGTGCCAGCAGTAGATTACTAGCGGGGTTATACAATGAGCAGTTCTTC
TRBV20-1,.,TRBJ1-1,.,CSATTDFEAFF,TGCAGTGCTACGACAGATTTTGAAGCTTTCTTT
TRBV6-6,.,TRBJ2-1,TRBD2,CASSGLLAGEYNEQFF,TGTGCCAGCAGCGGACTCCTAGCGGGGGAGTACAATGAGCAGTTCTTC
TRBV19,few,TRBJ2-2,.,CASSIDRWALNTGELFF,TGTGCCAGTAGTATTGATAGGTGGGCCCTGAACACCGGGGAGCTGTTTTTT
TRBV11-2,.,TRBJ1-6,.,CASSGSRGAYNSPLHF,TGTGCCAGCAGTGGGAGCAGGGGCGCCTATAATTCACCCCTCCACTTT
TRBV30,.,TRBJ1-5,.,CAWSETGNSNQPQHF,TGTGCCTGGAGTGAGACAGGTAATAGCAATCAGCCCCAGCATTTT
TRBV7-9,.,TRBJ2-5,.,CASSLQGWAQETQYF,TGTGCCAGCAGCTTACAGGGGTGGGCCCAAGAGACCCAGTACTTC
TRBV13,.,TRBJ2-7,TRBD2,CASSQTSGSYEQYF,TGTGCCAGCAGCCAAACTAGCGGGTCCTACGAGCAGTACTTC
TRBV27,.,TRBJ2-1,TRBD1,CASSHRTGGVGEQFF,TGTGCCAGCAGTCACCGGACAGGGGGGGTAGGGGAGCAGTTCTTC
TRBV18,.,TRBJ1-1,.,CASSPSTGTEAFF,TGTGCCAGCTCACCTTCGACAGGCACTGAAGCTTTCTTT
TRBV28,.,TRBJ1-4,.,CASSLRPQVGGEKLFF,TGTGCCAGCAGTTTAAGGCCACAGGTGGGGGGGGAAAAACTGTTTTTT
TRBV5-1,.,TRBJ1-2,.,CASSVPPGHRYGYTF,TGCGCCAGCAGCGTCCCACCGGGACATCGCTATGGCTACACCTTC
TRBV4-1,.,TRBJ1-4,TRBD1,CASSSPGQGNEKLFF,TGCGCCAGCAGCTCCCCCGGACAGGGAAATGAAAAACTGTTTTTT
TRBV3-1/TRBV3-2,.,TRBJ2-7,TRBD2,CASSQGAGGRYEQYF,TGTGCCAGCAGCCAAGGAGCGGGGGGAAGATACGAGCAGTACTTC
TRBV4-2,once,TRBJ1-2,.,CASSQDGGYGYTF,TGTGCCAGCAGCCAAGACGGAGGCTATGGCTACACCTTC
TRBV12-3/TRBV12-4,.,TRBJ1-2,.,CASSSAGVYGYTF,TGTGCCAGCAGTTCCGCAGGTGTCTATGGCTACACCTTC
TRBV2,.,TRBJ1-1,.,CASSSTGYTEAFF,TGTGCCAGCAGTTCAACAGGGTACACTGAAGCTTTCTTT
TRBV7-6,.,TRBJ2-1,.,CASSRGPAEYNEQFF,TGTGCCAGCAGCCGAGGTCCGGCGGAGTACAATGAGCAGTTCTTC